The clone carrying this T cell receptor beta chain showed up just once. No antigen is known for it. This sample was included in a study of cytomegalovirus exposure and HLA in healthy donors. Study-wide results and caveats: The only immune exposure information that was available was CMV serostatus. The likely origin of a cluster of highly shared sequence variants was a sequencing artifact.

This CDR3 is 15 amino acids long. CDR1 is MRHNA, CDR2 SNTAGT, per germline. The germline V and J ends were trimmed by 0 bases and 2 bases, with 8 bases remaining between them. The study ran its PCR with 60 Vbeta and 13 Jbeta primers. Only in-frame clones appear in the TCRdb table, and some are missing; sequencing was by immunoSEQ multiplex PCR. Seen here are 77,000 or so clones, 60% to 85% observed once, and the top ten hold approximately 1.5%. The clonotype comes from a man between 40 and 49 years old in good health and CMV-seronegative. The chain couples TRBV6-4 to TRBJ2-1, with a possible D match to TRBD2 (6 bases). The sample taken for sequencing was PBMCs. The CDR3 here is CASSDSEGAYNEQFF. Here the CDR3 DNA reads TGTGCCAGCAGTGACTCGGAGGGAGCCTACAATGAGCAGTTCTTC.